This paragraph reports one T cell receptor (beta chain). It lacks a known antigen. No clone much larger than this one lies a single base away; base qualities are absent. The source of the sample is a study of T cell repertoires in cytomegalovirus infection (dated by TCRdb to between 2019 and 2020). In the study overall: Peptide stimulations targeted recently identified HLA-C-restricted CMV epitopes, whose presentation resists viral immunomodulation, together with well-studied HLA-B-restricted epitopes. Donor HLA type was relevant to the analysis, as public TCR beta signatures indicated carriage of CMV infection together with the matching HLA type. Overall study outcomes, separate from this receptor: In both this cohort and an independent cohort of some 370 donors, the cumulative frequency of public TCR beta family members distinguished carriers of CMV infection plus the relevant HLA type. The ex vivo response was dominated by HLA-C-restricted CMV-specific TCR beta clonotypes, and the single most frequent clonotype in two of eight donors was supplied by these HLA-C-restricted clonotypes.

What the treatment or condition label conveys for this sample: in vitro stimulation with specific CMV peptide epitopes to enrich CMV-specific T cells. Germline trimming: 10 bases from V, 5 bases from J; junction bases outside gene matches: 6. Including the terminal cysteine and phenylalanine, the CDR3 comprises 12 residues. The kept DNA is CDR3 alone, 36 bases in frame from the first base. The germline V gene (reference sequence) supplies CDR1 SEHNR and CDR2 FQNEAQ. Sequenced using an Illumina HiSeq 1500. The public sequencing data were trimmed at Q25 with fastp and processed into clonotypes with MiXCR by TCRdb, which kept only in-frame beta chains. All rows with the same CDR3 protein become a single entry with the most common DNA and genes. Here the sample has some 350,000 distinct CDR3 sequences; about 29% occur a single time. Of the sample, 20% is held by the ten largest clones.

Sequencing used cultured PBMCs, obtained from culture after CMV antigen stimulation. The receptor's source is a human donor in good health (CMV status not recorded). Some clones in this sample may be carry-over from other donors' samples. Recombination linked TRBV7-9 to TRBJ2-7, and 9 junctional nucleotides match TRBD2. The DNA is TGTGCCATAGCGGGAGTATCCCACGAGCAGTACTTC. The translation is CAIAGVSHEQYF.